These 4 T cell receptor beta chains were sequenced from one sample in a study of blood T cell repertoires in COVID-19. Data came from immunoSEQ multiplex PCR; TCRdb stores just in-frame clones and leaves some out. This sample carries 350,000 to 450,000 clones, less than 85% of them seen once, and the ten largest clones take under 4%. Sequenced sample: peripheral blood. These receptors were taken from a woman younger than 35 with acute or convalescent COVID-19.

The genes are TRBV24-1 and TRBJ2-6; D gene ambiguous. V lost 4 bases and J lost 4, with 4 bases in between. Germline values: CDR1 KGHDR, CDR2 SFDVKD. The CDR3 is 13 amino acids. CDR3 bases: TGTGCCACCAGTGAGTCAGGGGCCAACGTCCTGACTTTC. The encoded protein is CATSESGANVLTF.

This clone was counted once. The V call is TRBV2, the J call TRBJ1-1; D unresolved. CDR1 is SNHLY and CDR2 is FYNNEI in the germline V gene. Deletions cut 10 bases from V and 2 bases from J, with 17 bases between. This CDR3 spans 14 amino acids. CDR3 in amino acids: CATSREGQNTEAFF. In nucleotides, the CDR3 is TGTGCCACCTCACGTGAGGGTCAAAACACTGAAGCTTTCTTT.

CDR3 protein: CASSPNLGDETQYF. The CDR3 bases are TGTGCCAGCAGCCCCAATTTGGGAGATGAGACCCAGTACTTC. This rearrangement joins TRBV9 to TRBJ2-5, with TRBD2 as a possible D gene (5 bases). The germline V gene has CDR1 SGDLS and CDR2 YYNGEE. This CDR3 region has 14 residues. The ends were cut back, 4 bases at V and 5 bases at J, with 15 bases in the middle.

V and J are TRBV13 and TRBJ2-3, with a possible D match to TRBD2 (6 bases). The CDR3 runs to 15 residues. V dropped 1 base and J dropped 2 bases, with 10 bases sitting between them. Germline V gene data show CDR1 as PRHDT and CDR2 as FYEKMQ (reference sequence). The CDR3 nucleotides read TGTGCCAGCAGCTTAGACGGGGGTATCACAGATACGCAGTATTTT. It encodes CASSLDGGITDTQYF.